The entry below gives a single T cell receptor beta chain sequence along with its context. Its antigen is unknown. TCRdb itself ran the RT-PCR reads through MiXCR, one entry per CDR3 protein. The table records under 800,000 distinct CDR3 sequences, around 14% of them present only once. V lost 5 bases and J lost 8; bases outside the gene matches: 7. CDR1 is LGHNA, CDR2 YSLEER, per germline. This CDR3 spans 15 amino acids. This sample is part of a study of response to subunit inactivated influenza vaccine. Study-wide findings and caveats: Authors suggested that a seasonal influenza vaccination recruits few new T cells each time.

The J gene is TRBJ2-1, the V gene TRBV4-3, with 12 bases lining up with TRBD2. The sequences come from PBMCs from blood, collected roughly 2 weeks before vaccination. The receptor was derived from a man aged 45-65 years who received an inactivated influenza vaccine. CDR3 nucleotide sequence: TGCGCCAGCAGCAACTCACTAGCGGGGGGCGATGAGCAGTTCTTC. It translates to CASSNSLAGGDEQFF.